A single sample gave rise to the 20 T cell receptor beta chains below, sequenced in a study of metastatic and nonmetastatic thyroid tumors. Patients had received no treatment of any kind before thyroid surgery. TCRdb re-called the PCR reads with MiXCR. This sample has some 69,000 clones; approximately 15% occur once, and the top ten carry over 6%. The material sequenced was blood. Receptors originate from a male donor with papillary thyroid cancer or a benign thyroid nodule (not recorded which). Some clones in this sample may be carry-over from other donors' samples.

This clone has ten or more counts. V is TRBV20-1 and J is TRBJ1-1; no definite D call. The germline V gene encodes CDR1 DFQATT and CDR2 SNEGSKA (reference sequence). V was pared by 0 bases and J by 8 bases, with 13 bases between. The CDR3 is made up of 13 amino acids. DNA of the CDR3: TGCAGTGCTAGAGATTGGGGAATTAGGGAAGCTTTCTTT. As protein: CSARDWGIREAFF.

The sample holds many counts of this clone. The rearrangement uses TRBV5-1 and TRBJ1-1; no clear D. Deletions cut 0 bases from V and 2 bases from J, with 11 bases between. Germline V CDR1 and CDR2: SGHRS, YFSETQ. The CDR3 has 15 residues. The CDR3 sequence: CASSLDEGRNTEAFF. For the CDR3, the DNA is TGCGCCAGCAGCTTGGATGAGGGTCGTAACACTGAAGCTTTCTTT.

This clone was counted ten times or more. This sequence joins TRBV28 and TRBJ1-1, with D perhaps matching TRBD1 (6 bases). This CDR3 spans 14 amino acids. Trimming took 4 bases from V and 2 from J, leaving 11 bases between them. Germline lookup yields CDR1 MDHEN and CDR2 SYDVKM. CDR3 loop: CASSSPGANTEAFF. The DNA of the CDR3 is TGTGCCAGCAGTTCGCCGGGGGCCAACACTGAAGCTTTCTTT.

This clone was seen repeatedly, ten times or more. A read error may be the cause here, since a much bigger clone is one base away. The conserved phenylalanine or tryptophan normally closing the CDR3 is absent here, so this likely arose from a read error. V gene TRBV20-1 combines with J gene TRBJ2-1; no clear D. The CDR3 contains 12 residues. The ends were cut back, 1 base at V and 9 bases at J, with 10 bases in the middle. CDR1 and CDR2 (germline): DFQATT, SNEGSKA (reference sequence). The CDR3 loop reads CSARVRPGEQFS. CDR3 coding DNA: TGCAGTGCTAGAGTTCGTCCTGGTGAGCAGTTCTCC.

The chain links TRBV15 to TRBJ1-2; perhaps TRBD1 as D (5 bases). The CDR3 is 15 amino acids. The V gene's germline CDR1 is LNHNV and CDR2 YYDKDF (reference sequence). The germline V and J ends were trimmed by 0 bases and 6 bases, with 14 bases remaining between them. DNA for the CDR3: TGTGCCACCAGCAGAGATTTTACGGGGACGGATGGCTACACCTTC. Its translation: CATSRDFTGTDGYTF.

V usage is TRBV19 and J usage is TRBJ2-1; a weak D match, TRBD2 (5 bases). The CDR3 runs to 18 residues. V was pared by 5 bases and J by 9 bases, with 29 bases between. Germline CDR1 reads LNHDA; CDR2 reads SQIVND (reference sequence). CDR3 residues: CASSPIGEGFLGLGEQFF. DNA of the CDR3: TGTGCCAGTAGTCCTATCGGGGAAGGGTTCTTAGGCTTGGGTGAGCAGTTCTTC. The full variable domain, with the rest looked up from reference TRBV19 and TRBJ2-1, is DGGITQSPKYLFRKEGQNVTLSCEQNLNHDAMYWYRQDPGQGLRLIYYSQIVNDFQKGDIAEGYSVSREKKESFPLTVTSAQKNPTAFYLCASSPIGEGFLGLGEQFFGPGTRLTVL.

This clone was seen ten or more times. J is TRBJ1-5 and V is TRBV4-2, with D tentatively TRBD1 (6 bases). Trimming took off 0 bases at V and 1 base at J, with 10 bases between the two ends. The CDR3 is 16 residues long. Germline assignment: CDR1 LGHNA and CDR2 YNFKEQ. CDR3 coding DNA: TGTGCCAGCAGCCAAGACCAGGGGATGAGCAATCAGCCCCAGCATTTT. Its protein is CASSQDQGMSNQPQHF.

This clone came up many times. With a much larger clone just one base away, this may be a read error. This rearrangement joins TRBV19 to TRBJ1-1; TRBD1 is a possible D gene (5 bases). CDR3 length equals 12 residues. The V end was cut by 7 bases, the J end by 5 bases, with 11 bases between. Per the germline V gene, CDR1 is LNHDA and CDR2 is SQIVND (reference sequence). CDR3 bases: TGTGCCAGTATCTTCAGGGATACTGAAGCTTTCTTT. Translation gives CASIFRDTEAFF.

Only a few counts were recorded for this clone. The chain couples TRBV27 to TRBJ1-2; D gene uncertain. Germline V gene sequence: CDR1 MNHEY, CDR2 SMNVEV (reference sequence). The CDR3 extends over 16 amino acids. V lost 0 bases, J lost 8 bases, and 19 bases lay in between. The CDR3 sequence: CASSLSDLYGGVGYTF. CDR3 sequence (DNA): TGTGCCAGCAGTTTATCCGACCTTTACGGAGGCGTGGGCTACACCTTC.

This clone was detected ten times or more. The CDR3 region has the DNA TGCGCCAGCAGTGAGGGCCTAGCGGGGACCACAGATACGCAGTATTTT. It specifies CASSEGLAGTTDTQYF. The V and J genes are TRBV10-1 and TRBJ2-3; TRBD2 matches at 9 bases. The trim removed 2 bases at V and 2 bases at J, leaving 5 bases unmatched. This CDR3 is built from 16 residues. In germline, CDR1 is WNHNN, CDR2 SYGVQD (reference sequence).

The chain recombines TRBV2 with TRBJ2-1; D gene uncertain. The germline V gene has CDR1 SNHLY and CDR2 FYNNEI. With 7 bases removed from V and 6 bases from J, the gap between germline ends came to 16 bases. The CDR3 sequence is 14 residues long. The CDR3 nucleotides read TGTGCCAGCATTGATTCACCGGTATCCAATGAGCAGTTCTTC. Its protein is CASIDSPVSNEQFF. The full variable domain, rest sourced from reference TRBV2 and TRBJ2-1, is EPEVTQTPSHQVTQMGQEVILRCVPISNHLYFYWYRQILGQKVEFLVSFYNNEISEKSEIFDDQFSVERPDGSNFTLKIRSTKLEDSAMYFCASIDSPVSNEQFFGPGTRLTVL.

In this sample, this clone turned up many times. The chain combines TRBV20-1 with TRBJ1-2; D may be TRBD1 (5 bases). The V gene's germline CDR1 is DFQATT and CDR2 SNEGSKA (reference sequence). This CDR3 has 14 amino acids. The ends were cut back, 2 bases at V and 4 bases at J, with 14 bases in the middle. CDR3 residues: CSARSDTGTYGYTF. The CDR3 nucleotides are TGCAGTGCTAGATCGGACACCGGGACCTATGGCTACACCTTC.

This clone appeared many times. V gene TRBV5-6 combines with J gene TRBJ2-7, with D possibly matching TRBD2 (6 bases). This CDR3 is 16 amino acids long. The germline CDR1 and CDR2 sequences are SGHDT and YYEEEE. V dropped 0 bases and J dropped 6 bases, with 19 bases sitting between them. Here the CDR3 DNA reads TGTGCCAGCAGCTTGGCCGGAGGGGCGAAGCACTCCGAGCAGTACGTC. Translated: CASSLAGGAKHSEQYV.

In its sample, this clone was seen many times. The chain couples TRBV12-3 or TRBV12-4 to TRBJ2-2; 10 positions match TRBD1. V lost 4 bases and J lost 7; bases outside the gene matches: 6. There are 15 residues in the CDR3. CDR3 residues: CASSWDRGFDGELFF. For the CDR3, the DNA is TGTGCCAGCAGTTGGGACAGGGGATTCGACGGGGAGCTGTTTTTT.

There are many counts of this clone. Within the sample, other DNA sequences also encode this same CDR3. CDR3 amino acids: CASTRTQTFSGANVLTF. CDR3 in DNA: TGTGCCAGCACCCGAACCCAGACATTCTCTGGGGCCAACGTCCTGACTTTC. V usage is TRBV27 and J usage is TRBJ2-6; no clear D. Germline V gene lookup returns CDR1 MNHEY and CDR2 SMNVEV (reference sequence). The CDR3 runs to 17 residues. V gave up 7 bases and J gave up 0 bases, with 16 bases separating them.

The count of this clone is one. CDR3 in DNA: TGCAGTGCCCTGGGGCCGTACATCGACGAGCAGTACTTC. Amino acids: CSALGPYIDEQYF. J is TRBJ2-7 and V is TRBV20-1; the D gene is possibly TRBD1 (5 bases). Trimming took 6 bases from V and 5 from J, leaving 17 bases between them. CDR1 is DFQATT and CDR2 is SNEGSKA in the germline V gene (reference sequence). The CDR3 consists of 13 residues.

The chain employs TRBV20-1 and TRBJ1-2; D call uncertain. Trimming stripped 6 bases from V and 1 base from J, with 9 bases between. The germline gives CDR1 DFQATT, CDR2 SNEGSKA (reference sequence). CDR3 length: 12 residues. The CDR3 nucleotides read TGCAGTGCCCCGGAGCTTAACTATGGCTACACCTTC. This sequence encodes CSAPELNYGYTF.

This clone was observed at least ten times. The chain employs TRBV15 and TRBJ1-5; D not resolved. Trimming removed 4 bases from V and 7 bases from J, with 8 bases in between. The CDR3 runs 12 residues. Germline V gene sequence: CDR1 LNHNV, CDR2 YYDKDF (reference sequence). DNA of the CDR3: TGTGCCACCAGCAAGGGTGAGCAGCCCCAGCATTTT. It encodes CATSKGEQPQHF.

This clone has more than one count but fewer than ten. CDR3 coding DNA: TGCAGTGCTAGTGGATGGGGGGGAGGCTACACCTTC. Protein: CSASGWGGGYTF. V gene TRBV20-1 combines with J gene TRBJ1-2, with D possibly being TRBD1 (5 bases). V lost 3 bases to trimming and J lost 8 bases, with 13 bases between them. This CDR3 has 12 amino acids. In germline, CDR1 is DFQATT, CDR2 SNEGSKA (reference sequence).

Many counts were recorded for this clone. This chain joins TRBV20-1 and TRBJ2-1; 8 bases are a match to TRBD2. With V trimmed by 2 bases and J by 7 bases, 10 bases remained unmatched. CDR1 and CDR2 (germline): DFQATT, SNEGSKA (reference sequence). The CDR3 is made up of 15 amino acids. CDR3 region: CSARQRGSGNNEQFF. The DNA for the CDR3 is TGCAGTGCTAGACAACGGGGTAGCGGGAATAATGAGCAGTTCTTC.